Each of the 15 T cell receptor beta chains below was sequenced from the same sample in a study of blood T cell repertoires in COVID-19. Produced via immunoSEQ multiplex PCR; TCRdb's table is partial and in-frame only. The profile shows tens of thousands of clones, 78% of them singletons. The source material was peripheral blood. These receptors were obtained from a human donor in a cohort sampled during active COVID-19.

The genes are TRBV4-3 and TRBJ1-4; D is possibly TRBD1 (6 bases). CDR1 is LGHNA, CDR2 YSLEER, per germline. V lost 0 bases, J lost 15 bases, and 20 bases lay in between. The CDR3 extends over 15 amino acids. The CDR3 loop reads CASSQERGRGAQVFF. The CDR3 nucleotides are TGCGCCAGCAGCCAAGAGAGGGGCCGGGGGGCGCAGGTGTTTTTT.

The rearrangement joins TRBV15 to TRBJ2-7; no reliable D call. V lost 2 bases to trimming and J lost 9 bases, with 14 bases between them. CDR3 length: 13 amino acids. Germline CDR1 is LNHNV and CDR2 is YYDKDF (reference sequence). The CDR3 region has the DNA TGTGCCACCAGCAGACCGGGTTTCCCTCGGCAGTACTTC. It yields the protein CATSRPGFPRQYF.

The sample holds a few counts of this clone. This rearrangement joins TRBV6-4 to TRBJ1-6; 7 nucleotides align to TRBD1. The germline V gene has CDR1 MRHNA and CDR2 SNTAGT. With V trimmed by 4 bases and J by 15 bases, 12 bases remained unmatched. The CDR3 runs to 14 residues. CDR3 in amino acids: CASSVQDRPFNLHF. The CDR3, as DNA: TGTGCCAGCAGTGTCCAGGACAGGCCGTTTAACCTCCACTTT.

V and J are TRBV25-1 and TRBJ2-3; TRBD1 might be the D (5 bases). The CDR3 loop spans 15 amino acids. CDR1 and CDR2 (germline): MGHDK, SYGVNS. With 1 base removed from V and 0 bases from J, the gap between germline ends came to 8 bases. CDR3 nucleotides: TGTGCCAGCAGTGAATGGGGCAAGAGCACAGATACGCAGTATTTT. Translated, it gives CASSEWGKSTDTQYF.

The chain uses TRBV11-3 and TRBJ1-4, with TRBD1 as a possible D gene (5 bases). The CDR3 extends over 17 amino acids. Germline CDR1 is SGHNT and CDR2 is YENEEA. The V end was cut by 5 bases, the J end by 0 bases, with 16 bases between. CDR3 nucleotide sequence: TGTGCCAGCAGCCGTTCTTCTCAGGGATCAACTAATGAAAAACTGTTTTTT. Its translation is CASSRSSQGSTNEKLFF.

The genes are TRBV15 and TRBJ2-5, with D hard to call. V shed 4 bases and J shed 0 bases, with 12 bases lying between them. Germline CDR1 is LNHNV and CDR2 is YYDKDF (reference sequence). CDR3 length: 15 amino acids. CDR3 nucleotides: TGTGCCACCAGCACATGGTCAGGTTACCAAGAGACCCAGTACTTC. Protein: CATSTWSGYQETQYF.

This sequence joins TRBV21-1 and TRBJ1-3. TRBV21-1 counts as a pseudogene. The CDR3 is made up of 19 amino acids. The CDR3 bases are TGTGCCAGCAGCAAAGATAGAGGGCAGCCCCATAGTCGGCGAAACACCATATATTTT. Translating gives CASSKDRGQPHSRRNTIYF.

The genes are TRBV6-5 and TRBJ1-1; D unclear. Germline loops: CDR1 MNHEY, CDR2 SVGAGI. The CDR3 runs to 12 residues. V lost 2 bases to trimming and J lost 7 bases, with 8 bases between them. CDR3 amino acids: CASSYAGGEAFF. The CDR3 DNA follows: TGTGCCAGCAGTTACGCTGGAGGTGAAGCTTTCTTT.

The rearrangement links TRBV7-8 to TRBJ2-5; D is perhaps TRBD1 or TRBD2 (5 bases each). The CDR3 covers 15 residues. The germline V gene has CDR1 SGHVS and CDR2 FQNEAQ. Trimming pared 5 bases from V and 1 base from J, leaving 14 bases between. As DNA, the CDR3 is TGTGCCAGCAGCCGGGGCAGGGTTTCCCAAGAGACCCAGTACTTC. Its protein is CASSRGRVSQETQYF.

In this sample, this clone turned up a few times. The CDR3 region has the DNA TGTGCCAGCAGCCACGGGACTAGTGGGGGGCCGGAACAGTACTTC. Translating it yields CASSHGTSGGPEQYF. The chain links TRBV4-2 to TRBJ2-7; TRBD2 matches at 8 bases. The trim removed 3 bases at V and 10 bases at J, leaving 14 bases unmatched. Germline V gives CDR1 LGHNA, CDR2 YNFKEQ. This CDR3 region has 15 residues.

J is TRBJ2-7 and V is TRBV27; TRBD2 might be the D (6 bases). The V gene's germline CDR1 is MNHEY and CDR2 SMNVEV (reference sequence). The CDR3 has 15 amino acids. Trimming stripped 8 bases from V and 6 bases from J, with 23 bases between. The DNA of the CDR3 is TGTGCCAGCGGCGTCGGGGGATTCCCCAGAGCCGAGCAGTACTTC. Protein product: CASGVGGFPRAEQYF.

For this clone: It is unclear where the CDR3 begins or ends on the DNA, so no DNA is shown, and the CDR3 is as TCRdb lists it. This sequence joins TRBV15 and TRBJ1-5; the D segment call TRBD1 is taken from the table without a DNA check. Germline V gene data show CDR1 as LNHNV and CDR2 as YYDKDF (reference sequence). The CDR3 is 18 amino acids long, termini counted. CDR3 residues: CATSSGLPGQGFFGPQHF.

This rearrangement joins TRBV5-4 to TRBJ2-7; possibly TRBD2 for D (5 bases). V gave up 4 bases and J gave up 0 bases, with 11 bases separating them. CDR3 length: 14 amino acids. Germline values: CDR1 SGHNT, CDR2 YYREEE (reference sequence). For the CDR3, the DNA is TGTGCCAGCAGCCCGTTTGGGAGCTCCTACGAGCAGTACTTC. This codes for CASSPFGSSYEQYF.

J is TRBJ1-6 and V is TRBV3-1 (or the pseudogene TRBV3-2); a possible D gene is TRBD1 (6 bases). The CDR3 runs 14 residues. The germline CDR1 and CDR2 sequences are LGHDT and YNNKEL (reference sequence). The V end was cut by 6 bases, the J end by 5 bases, with 11 bases between. The CDR3: CASRKGGNNSPLHF. DNA of the CDR3: TGTGCCAGCAGGAAAGGGGGAAATAATTCACCCCTCCACTTT.

The chain combines TRBV3-1 (or the pseudogene TRBV3-2) with TRBJ1-2, with D uncertain. The CDR3 has 14 residues. V dropped 4 bases and J dropped 5 bases, with 14 bases sitting between them. Germline lookup yields CDR1 LGHDT and CDR2 YNNKEL (reference sequence). CDR3: CASSPQWGEYGYTF. DNA for the CDR3: TGTGCCAGCAGCCCACAATGGGGAGAGTATGGCTACACCTTC.